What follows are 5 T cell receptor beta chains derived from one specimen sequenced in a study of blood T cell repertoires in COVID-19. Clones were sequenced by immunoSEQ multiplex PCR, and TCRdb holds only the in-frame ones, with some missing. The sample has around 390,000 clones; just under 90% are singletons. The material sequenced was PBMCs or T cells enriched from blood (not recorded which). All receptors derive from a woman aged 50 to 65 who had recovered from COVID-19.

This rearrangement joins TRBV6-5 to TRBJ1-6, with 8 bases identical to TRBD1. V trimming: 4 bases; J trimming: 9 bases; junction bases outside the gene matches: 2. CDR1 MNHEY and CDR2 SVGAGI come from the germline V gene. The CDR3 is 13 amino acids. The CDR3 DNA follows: TGTGCCAGCAGTTCCGGACAGGGTTCACCCCTCCACTTT. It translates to CASSSGQGSPLHF.

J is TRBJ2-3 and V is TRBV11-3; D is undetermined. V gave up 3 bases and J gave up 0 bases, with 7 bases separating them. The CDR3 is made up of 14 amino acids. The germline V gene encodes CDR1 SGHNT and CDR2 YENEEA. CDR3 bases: TGTGCCAGCAGCTTCGGCGGAAGCACAGATACGCAGTATTTT. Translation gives CASSFGGSTDTQYF.

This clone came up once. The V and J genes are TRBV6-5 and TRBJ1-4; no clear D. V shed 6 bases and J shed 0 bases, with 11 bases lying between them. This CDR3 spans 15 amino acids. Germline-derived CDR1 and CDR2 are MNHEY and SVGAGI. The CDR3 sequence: CASRSTGATNEKLFF. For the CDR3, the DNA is TGTGCCAGCAGATCGACGGGTGCAACTAATGAAAAACTGTTTTTT.

The DNA of the CDR3 is TGTGCCAGCAGTTACTCCCGACAGGGGGCTAGTGGCTACACCTTC. Amino acids: CASSYSRQGASGYTF. The gene calls are TRBV6-5 and TRBJ1-2, with 10 bases lining up with TRBD1. CDR3 length: 15 amino acids. V dropped 0 bases and J dropped 7; count of bases not matched to a gene: 5. From germline, CDR1 is MNHEY and CDR2 SVGAGI.

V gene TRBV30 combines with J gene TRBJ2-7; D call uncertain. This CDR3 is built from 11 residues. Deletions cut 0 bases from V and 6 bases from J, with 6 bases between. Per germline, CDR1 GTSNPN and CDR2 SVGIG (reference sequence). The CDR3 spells CAWSVWAEQYF. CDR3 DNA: TGTGCCTGGAGTGTGTGGGCCGAGCAGTACTTC.